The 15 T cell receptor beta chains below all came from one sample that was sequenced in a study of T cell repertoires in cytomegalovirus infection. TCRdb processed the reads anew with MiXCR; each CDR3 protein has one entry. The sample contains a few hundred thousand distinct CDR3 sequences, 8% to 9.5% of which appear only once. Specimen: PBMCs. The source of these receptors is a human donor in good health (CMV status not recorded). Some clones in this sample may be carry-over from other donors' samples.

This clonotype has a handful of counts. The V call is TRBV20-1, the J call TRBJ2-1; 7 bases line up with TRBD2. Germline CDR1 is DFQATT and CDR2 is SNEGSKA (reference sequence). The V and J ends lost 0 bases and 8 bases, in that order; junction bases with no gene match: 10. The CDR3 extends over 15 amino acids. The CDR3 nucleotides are TGCAGTGCTAGAGACCCAGGGAGACGGGAGGATGAGCAGTTCTTC. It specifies CSARDPGRREDEQFF.

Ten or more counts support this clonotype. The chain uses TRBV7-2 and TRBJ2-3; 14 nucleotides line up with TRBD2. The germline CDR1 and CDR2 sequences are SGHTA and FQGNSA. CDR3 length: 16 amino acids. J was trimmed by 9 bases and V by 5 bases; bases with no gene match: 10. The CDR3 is CASSRRGLAGVETQYF. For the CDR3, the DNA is TGTGCCAGCAGCCGACGGGGACTAGCGGGGGTTGAAACGCAGTATTTT.

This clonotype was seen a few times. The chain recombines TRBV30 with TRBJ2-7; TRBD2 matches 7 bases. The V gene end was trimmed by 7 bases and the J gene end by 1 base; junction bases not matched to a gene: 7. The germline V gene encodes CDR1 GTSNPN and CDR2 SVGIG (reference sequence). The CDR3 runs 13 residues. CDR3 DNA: TGTGCCTTGGAGGTAGCGGGTTCCTACGAGCAGTACTTC. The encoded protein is CALEVAGSYEQYF.

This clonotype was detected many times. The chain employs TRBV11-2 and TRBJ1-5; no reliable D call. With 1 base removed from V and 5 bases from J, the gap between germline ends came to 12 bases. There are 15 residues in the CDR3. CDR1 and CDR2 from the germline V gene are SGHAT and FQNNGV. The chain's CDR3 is CASSLGSQTDQPQHF. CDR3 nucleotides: TGTGCCAGCAGCTTAGGGTCCCAAACGGATCAGCCCCAGCATTTT.

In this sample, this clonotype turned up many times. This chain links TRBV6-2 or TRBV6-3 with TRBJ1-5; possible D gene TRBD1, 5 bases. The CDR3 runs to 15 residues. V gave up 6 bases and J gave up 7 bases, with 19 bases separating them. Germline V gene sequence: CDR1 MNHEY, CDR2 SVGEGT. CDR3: CASRRTGDSRQPQHF. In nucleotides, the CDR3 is TGTGCCAGCAGACGAACCGGGGACTCCAGACAGCCCCAGCATTTT.

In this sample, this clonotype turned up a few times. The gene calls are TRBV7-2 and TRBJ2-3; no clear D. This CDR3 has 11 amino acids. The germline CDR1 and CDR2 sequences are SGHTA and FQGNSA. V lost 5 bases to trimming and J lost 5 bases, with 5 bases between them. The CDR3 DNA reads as TGTGCCAGCAGCGTAAGAGATACGCAGTATTTT. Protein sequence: CASSVRDTQYF.

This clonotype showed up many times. The CDR3 bases are TGTGCCAGCAGCCCAATAACAGGGTGGGACCAGCCCCAGCATTTT. Protein sequence: CASSPITGWDQPQHF. V usage is TRBV7-6 and J usage is TRBJ1-5; possible D gene TRBD1, 6 bases. This CDR3 has 15 amino acids. Germline CDR1 and CDR2: SGHVS and FNYEAQ. The V gene lost 5 bases and the J gene lost 7 bases, with 18 bases spanning the gap.

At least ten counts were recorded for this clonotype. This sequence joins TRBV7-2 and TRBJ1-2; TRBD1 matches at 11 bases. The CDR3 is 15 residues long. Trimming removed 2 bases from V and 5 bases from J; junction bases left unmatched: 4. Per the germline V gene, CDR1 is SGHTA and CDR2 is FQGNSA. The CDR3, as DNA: TGTGCCAGCAGCTTACCGGGACAGGGGGGTTATGGCTACACCTTC. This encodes CASSLPGQGGYGYTF.

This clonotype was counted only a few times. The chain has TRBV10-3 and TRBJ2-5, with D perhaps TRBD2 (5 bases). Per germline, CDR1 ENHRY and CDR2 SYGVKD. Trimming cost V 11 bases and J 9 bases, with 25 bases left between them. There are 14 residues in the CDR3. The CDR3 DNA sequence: TGTGCCTCCCGCGAGGGTGGCCCCCAGGTGGCCCAGTACTTC. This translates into CASREGGPQVAQYF.

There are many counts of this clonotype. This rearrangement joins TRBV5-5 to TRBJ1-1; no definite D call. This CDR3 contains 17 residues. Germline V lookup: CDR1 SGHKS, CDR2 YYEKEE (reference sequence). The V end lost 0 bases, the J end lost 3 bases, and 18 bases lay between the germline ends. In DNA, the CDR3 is TGTGCCAGCAGCTTGGGATGGGCCAGGCCCACACACACTGAAGCTTTCTTT. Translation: CASSLGWARPTHTEAFF.

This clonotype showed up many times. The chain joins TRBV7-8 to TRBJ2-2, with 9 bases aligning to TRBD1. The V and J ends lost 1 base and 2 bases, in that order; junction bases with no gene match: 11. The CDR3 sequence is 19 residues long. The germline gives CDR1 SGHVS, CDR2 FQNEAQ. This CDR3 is CASSLVGSGTGINTGELFF. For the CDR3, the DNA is TGTGCCAGCAGCTTAGTGGGGTCGGGGACAGGGATTAACACCGGGGAGCTGTTTTTT. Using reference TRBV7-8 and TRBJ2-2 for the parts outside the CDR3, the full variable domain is GAGVSQSPRYKVAKRGQDVALRCDPISGHVSLFWYQQALGQGPEFLTYFQNEAQLDKSGLPSDRFFAERPEGSVSTLKIQRTQQEDSAVYLCASSLVGSGTGINTGELFFGEGSRLTVL.

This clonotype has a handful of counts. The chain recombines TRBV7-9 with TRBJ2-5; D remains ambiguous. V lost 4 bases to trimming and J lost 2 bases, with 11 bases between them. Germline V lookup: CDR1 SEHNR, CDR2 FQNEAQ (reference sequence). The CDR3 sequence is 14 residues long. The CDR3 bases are TGTGCCAGCAGCTCGGAAGGCGGTCAAGAGACCCAGTACTTC. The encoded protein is CASSSEGGQETQYF.

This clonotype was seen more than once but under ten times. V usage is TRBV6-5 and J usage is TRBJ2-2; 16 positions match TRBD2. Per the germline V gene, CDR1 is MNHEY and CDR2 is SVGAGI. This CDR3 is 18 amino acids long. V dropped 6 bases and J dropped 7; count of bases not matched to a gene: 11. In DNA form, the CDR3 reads TGTGCCAGCAGCCAAGGGACTAGCGGGAGGGAAGCAGTCGGGGAGCTGTTTTTT. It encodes CASSQGTSGREAVGELFF.

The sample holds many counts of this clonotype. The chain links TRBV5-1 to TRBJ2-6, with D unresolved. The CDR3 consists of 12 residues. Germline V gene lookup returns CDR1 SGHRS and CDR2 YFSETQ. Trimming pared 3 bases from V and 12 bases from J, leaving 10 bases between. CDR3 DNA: TGCGCCAGCAGCTCCGACGGACCCGTCCTGACTTTC. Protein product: CASSSDGPVLTF.

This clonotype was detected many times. The CDR3 DNA is TGTGCCAGCAGCTTGGGCGCACAGGGGTGGGCTGGCTACACCTTC. Translating it yields CASSLGAQGWAGYTF. J is TRBJ1-2 and V is TRBV5-6, with 7 bases aligning to TRBD1. CDR1 is SGHDT, CDR2 YYEEEE, per germline. V trimming: 0 bases; J trimming: 7 bases; junction bases outside the gene matches: 9. The CDR3 has 15 amino acids.